The 4 T cell receptor beta chains below come from one sample, sequenced in a study of T-cell memory formation after mild COVID-19. TCRdb itself ran the 5' RACE reads through MiXCR, one entry per CDR3 protein. This table has 550,000 to 650,000 distinct CDR3 sequences, 15% to 20% appearing once. Sequenced material: PBMCs or a T cell subset sorted from them (not recorded which). Receptors were obtained from an adult woman who had mild COVID-19 (a few samples of this study predate the infection). Cell type and time point are not known.

This clonotype was detected ten times or more. The V gene is TRBV5-1, the J gene TRBJ1-5; no definite D call. In germline, CDR1 is SGHRS, CDR2 YFSETQ. Trimming stripped 0 bases from V and 0 bases from J, with 7 bases between. This CDR3 is built from 15 residues. Here the CDR3 DNA reads TGCGCCAGCAGCTTGGAGGGTTATAGCAATCAGCCCCAGCATTTT. Translating it yields CASSLEGYSNQPQHF.

The sample holds a few counts of this clonotype. V usage is TRBV29-1 and J usage is TRBJ2-7; 12 bases match TRBD2. Germline V CDR1 and CDR2: SQVTM, ANQGSEA. The length of the CDR3 is 16 residues. V lost 6 bases, J lost 2 bases, and 11 bases stayed unmatched. The CDR3 sequence is CSVGDRGTSGPYEQYF. The CDR3 DNA follows: TGCAGCGTCGGGGACCGAGGGACTAGCGGGCCCTACGAGCAGTACTTC.

This clonotype was picked up a small number of times. The CDR3 sequence is CASSLDYHTGSSYNEQFF. For the CDR3, the DNA is TGTGCCAGCAGTTTGGACTACCACACAGGGAGCTCCTACAATGAGCAGTTCTTC. This rearrangement joins TRBV12-3 or TRBV12-4 to TRBJ2-1; D is tentatively TRBD1 or TRBD2 (6 bases each). V was pared by 3 bases and J by 0 bases, with 18 bases between. The CDR3 totals 18 residues.

The rearrangement links TRBV4-2 to TRBJ1-1, with D possibly TRBD1 on 5 matching bases. In germline, CDR1 is LGHNA, CDR2 YNFKEQ. There are 19 residues in the CDR3. V gave up 4 bases and J gave up 0 bases, with 24 bases separating them. The CDR3 loop reads CASSPGGGPGNLMNTEAFF. The CDR3, as DNA: TGTGCCAGCAGCCCCGGGGGGGGACCGGGCAATTTAATGAACACTGAAGCTTTCTTT.